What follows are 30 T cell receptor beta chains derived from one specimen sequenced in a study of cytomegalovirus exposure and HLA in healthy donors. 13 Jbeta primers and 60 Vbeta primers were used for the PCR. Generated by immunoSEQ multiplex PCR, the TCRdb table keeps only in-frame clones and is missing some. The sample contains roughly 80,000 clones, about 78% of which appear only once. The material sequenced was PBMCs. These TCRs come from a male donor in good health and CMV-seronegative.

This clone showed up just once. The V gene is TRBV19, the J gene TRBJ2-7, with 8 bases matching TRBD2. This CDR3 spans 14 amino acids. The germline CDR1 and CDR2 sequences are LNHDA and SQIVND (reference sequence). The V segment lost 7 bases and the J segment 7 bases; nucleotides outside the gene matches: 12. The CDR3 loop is CASKLTGGRGEQYF. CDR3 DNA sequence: TGTGCCAGTAAATTAACGGGGGGGCGAGGAGAGCAGTACTTC.

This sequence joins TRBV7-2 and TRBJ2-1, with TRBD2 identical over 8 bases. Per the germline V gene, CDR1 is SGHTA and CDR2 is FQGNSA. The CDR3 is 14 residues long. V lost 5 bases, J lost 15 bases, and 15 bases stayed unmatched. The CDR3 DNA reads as TGTGCCAGCAGCCCAAGGTCTGACCGCGGGGGGATGTTCTTC. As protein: CASSPRSDRGGMFF.

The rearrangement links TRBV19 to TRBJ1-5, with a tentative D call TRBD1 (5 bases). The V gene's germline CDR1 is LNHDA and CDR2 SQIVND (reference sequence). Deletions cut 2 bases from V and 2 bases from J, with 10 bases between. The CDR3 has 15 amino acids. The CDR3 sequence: CASSIQGGGNQPQHF. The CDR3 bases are TGTGCCAGTAGTATACAGGGTGGCGGCAATCAGCCCCAGCATTTT.

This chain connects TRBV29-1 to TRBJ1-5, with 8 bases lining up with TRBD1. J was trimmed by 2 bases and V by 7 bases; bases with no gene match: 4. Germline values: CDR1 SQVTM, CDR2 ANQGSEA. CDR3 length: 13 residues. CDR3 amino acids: CSAKTGGNQPQHF. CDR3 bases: TGCAGCGCAAAGACAGGGGGCAATCAGCCCCAGCATTTT.

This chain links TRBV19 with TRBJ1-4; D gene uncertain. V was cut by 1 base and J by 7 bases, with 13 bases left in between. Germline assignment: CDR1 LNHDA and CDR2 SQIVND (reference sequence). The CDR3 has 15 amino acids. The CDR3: CASSIVPGRSEKLFF. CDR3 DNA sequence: TGTGCCAGTAGTATAGTGCCCGGGAGGAGTGAAAAACTGTTTTTT.

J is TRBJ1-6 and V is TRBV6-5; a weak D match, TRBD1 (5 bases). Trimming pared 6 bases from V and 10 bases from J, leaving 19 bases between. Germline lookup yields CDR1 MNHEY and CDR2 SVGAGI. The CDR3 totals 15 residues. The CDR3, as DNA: TGTGCCAGCAGCTATTCCCAGGGCAGAGGCTCACCCCTCCACTTT. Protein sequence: CASSYSQGRGSPLHF.

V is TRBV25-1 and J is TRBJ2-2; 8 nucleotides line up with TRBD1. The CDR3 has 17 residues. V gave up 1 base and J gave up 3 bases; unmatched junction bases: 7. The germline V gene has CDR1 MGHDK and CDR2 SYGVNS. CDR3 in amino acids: CASSESGVQGDTGELFF. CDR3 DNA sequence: TGTGCCAGCAGTGAATCGGGGGTACAGGGGGACACCGGGGAGCTGTTTTTT.

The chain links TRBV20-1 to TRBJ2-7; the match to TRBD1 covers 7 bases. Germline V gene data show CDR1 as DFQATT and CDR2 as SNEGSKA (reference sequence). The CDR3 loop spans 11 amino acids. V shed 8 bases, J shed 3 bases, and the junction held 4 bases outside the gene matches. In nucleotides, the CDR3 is TGCAGTCTCGACAGGGACTACGAGCAGTACTTC. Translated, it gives CSLDRDYEQYF.

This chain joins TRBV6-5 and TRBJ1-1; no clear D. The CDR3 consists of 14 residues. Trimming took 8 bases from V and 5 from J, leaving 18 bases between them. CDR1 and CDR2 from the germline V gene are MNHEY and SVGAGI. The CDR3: CASLPGWVGTEAFF. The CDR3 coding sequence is TGTGCCAGCCTGCCGGGGTGGGTGGGGACTGAAGCTTTCTTT.

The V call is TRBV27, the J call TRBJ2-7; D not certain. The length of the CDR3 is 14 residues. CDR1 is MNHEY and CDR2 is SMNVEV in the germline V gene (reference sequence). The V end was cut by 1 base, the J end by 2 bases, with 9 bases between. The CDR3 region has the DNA TGTGCCAGCAGTTTATATTCCCCCACCTACGAGCAGTACTTC. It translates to CASSLYSPTYEQYF.

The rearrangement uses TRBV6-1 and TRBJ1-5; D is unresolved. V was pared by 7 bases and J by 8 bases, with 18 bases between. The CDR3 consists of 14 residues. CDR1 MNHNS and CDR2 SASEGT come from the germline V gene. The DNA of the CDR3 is TGTGCCAGCAAGGAGTTGGGGAGCGTGGAGCCCCAGCATTTT. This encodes CASKELGSVEPQHF.

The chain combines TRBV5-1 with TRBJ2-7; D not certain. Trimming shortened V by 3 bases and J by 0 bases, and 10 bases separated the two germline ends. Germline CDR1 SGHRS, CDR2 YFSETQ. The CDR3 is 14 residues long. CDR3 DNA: TGCGCCAGCAGCTCGGCAGGCAACTCCTACGAGCAGTACTTC. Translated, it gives CASSSAGNSYEQYF.

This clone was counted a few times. This CDR3 is CASSVGVDQPQHF. The DNA of the CDR3 is TGTGCCAGCAGCGTAGGAGTGGATCAGCCCCAGCATTTT. The chain recombines TRBV9 with TRBJ1-5; no firm D call. Trimming took off 0 bases at V and 5 bases at J, with 6 bases between the two ends. Germline lookup yields CDR1 SGDLS and CDR2 YYNGEE. The CDR3 spans 13 residues.

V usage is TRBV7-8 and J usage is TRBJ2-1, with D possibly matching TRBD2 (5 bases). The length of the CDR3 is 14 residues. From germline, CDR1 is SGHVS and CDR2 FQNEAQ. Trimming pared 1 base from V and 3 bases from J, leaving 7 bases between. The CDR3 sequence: CASSLERIYNEQFF. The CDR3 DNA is TGTGCCAGCAGCTTAGAGCGGATCTACAATGAGCAGTTCTTC.

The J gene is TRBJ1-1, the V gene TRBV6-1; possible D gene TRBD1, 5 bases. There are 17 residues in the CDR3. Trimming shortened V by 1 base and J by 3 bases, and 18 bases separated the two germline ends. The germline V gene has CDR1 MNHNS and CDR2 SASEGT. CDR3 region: CASSEGQAWGWYTEAFF. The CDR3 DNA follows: TGTGCCAGCAGTGAAGGGCAGGCCTGGGGCTGGTACACTGAAGCTTTCTTT.

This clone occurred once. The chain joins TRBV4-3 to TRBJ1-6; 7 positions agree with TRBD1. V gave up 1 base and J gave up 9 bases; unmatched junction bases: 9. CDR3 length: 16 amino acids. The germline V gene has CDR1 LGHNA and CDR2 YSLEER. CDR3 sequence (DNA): TGCGCCAGCAGCCAAGCCCATGACAGGGTCGGTTCACCCCTCCACTTT. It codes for CASSQAHDRVGSPLHF.

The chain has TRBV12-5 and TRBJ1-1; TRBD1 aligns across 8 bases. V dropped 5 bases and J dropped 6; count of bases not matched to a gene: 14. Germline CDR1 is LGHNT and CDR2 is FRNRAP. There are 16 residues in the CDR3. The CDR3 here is CASGLVPGQVVAEAFF. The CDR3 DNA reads TGTGCTAGTGGTCTTGTACCGGGACAGGTGGTTGCTGAAGCTTTCTTT.

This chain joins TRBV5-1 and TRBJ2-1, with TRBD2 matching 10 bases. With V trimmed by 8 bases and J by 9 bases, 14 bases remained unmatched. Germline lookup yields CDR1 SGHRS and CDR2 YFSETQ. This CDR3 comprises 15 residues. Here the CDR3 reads CASLKGSGRAGEQFF. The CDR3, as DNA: TGCGCCAGTCTAAAAGGGAGCGGGAGGGCCGGTGAGCAGTTCTTC.

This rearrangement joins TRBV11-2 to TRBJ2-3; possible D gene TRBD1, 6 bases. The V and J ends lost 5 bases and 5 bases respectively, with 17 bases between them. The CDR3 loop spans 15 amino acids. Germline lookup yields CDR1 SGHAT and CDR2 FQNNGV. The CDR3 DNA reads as TGTGCCAGCAGCCGAAATATCCAAGGGGGAGATACGCAGTATTTT. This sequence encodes CASSRNIQGGDTQYF.

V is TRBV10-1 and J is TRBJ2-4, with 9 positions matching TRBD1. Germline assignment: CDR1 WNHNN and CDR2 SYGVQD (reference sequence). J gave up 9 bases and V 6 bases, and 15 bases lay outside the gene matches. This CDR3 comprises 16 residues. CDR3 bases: TGCGCCAGCAGGGACAGGGGAGGCCTGGGGGACGGCATTCAGTACTTC. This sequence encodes CASRDRGGLGDGIQYF.

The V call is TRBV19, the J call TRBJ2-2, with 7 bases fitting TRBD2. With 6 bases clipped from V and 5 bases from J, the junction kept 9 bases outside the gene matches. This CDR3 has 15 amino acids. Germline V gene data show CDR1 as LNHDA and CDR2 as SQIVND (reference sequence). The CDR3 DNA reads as TGTGCCAGTAGGCGACTAGCACCGTCGACCGGGGAGCTGTTTTTT. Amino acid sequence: CASRRLAPSTGELFF.

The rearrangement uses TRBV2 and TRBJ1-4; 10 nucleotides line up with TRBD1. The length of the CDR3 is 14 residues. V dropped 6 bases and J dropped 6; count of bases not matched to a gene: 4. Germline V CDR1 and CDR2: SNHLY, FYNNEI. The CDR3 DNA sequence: TGTGCCAGCAGCCTGACAGGGGGCTATGAAAAACTGTTTTTT. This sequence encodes CASSLTGGYEKLFF.

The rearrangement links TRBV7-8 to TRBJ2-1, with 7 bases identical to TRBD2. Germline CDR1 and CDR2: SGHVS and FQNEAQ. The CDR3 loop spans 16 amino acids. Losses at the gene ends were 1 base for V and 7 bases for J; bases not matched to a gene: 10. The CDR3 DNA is TGTGCCAGCAGCTTAGGTCCGGGAGGAATTTCAAATGAGCAGTTCTTC. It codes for CASSLGPGGISNEQFF.

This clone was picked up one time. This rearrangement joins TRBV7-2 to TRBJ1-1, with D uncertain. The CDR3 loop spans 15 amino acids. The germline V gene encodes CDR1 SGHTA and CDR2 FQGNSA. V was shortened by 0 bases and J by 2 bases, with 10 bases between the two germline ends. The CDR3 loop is CASSLARVGNTEAFF. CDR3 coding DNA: TGTGCCAGCAGCTTAGCGCGGGTGGGAAACACTGAAGCTTTCTTT.

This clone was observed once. Here the CDR3 reads CASSPRQGNQETQYF. Here the CDR3 DNA reads TGTGCCAGCTCACCGAGACAGGGGAACCAAGAGACCCAGTACTTC. The chain is built from TRBV18 and TRBJ2-5; 8 nucleotides agree with TRBD1. V was pared by 3 bases and J by 0 bases, with 3 bases of the junction left unmatched. CDR1 and CDR2 (germline): KGHSH, LQKENI. CDR3 length: 15 residues.

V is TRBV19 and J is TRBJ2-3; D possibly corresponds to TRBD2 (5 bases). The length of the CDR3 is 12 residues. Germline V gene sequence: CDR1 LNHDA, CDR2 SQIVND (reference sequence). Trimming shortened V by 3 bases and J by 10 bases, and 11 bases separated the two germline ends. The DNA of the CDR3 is TGTGCCAGTAGTATCCCCGGGCGGGCGCAGTATTTT. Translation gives CASSIPGRAQYF.

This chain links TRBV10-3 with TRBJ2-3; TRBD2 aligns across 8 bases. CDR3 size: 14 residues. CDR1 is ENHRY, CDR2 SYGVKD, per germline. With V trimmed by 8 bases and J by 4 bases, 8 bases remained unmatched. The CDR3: CAISQRREADTQYF. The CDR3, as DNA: TGTGCCATCTCCCAAAGGCGGGAGGCAGATACGCAGTATTTT.

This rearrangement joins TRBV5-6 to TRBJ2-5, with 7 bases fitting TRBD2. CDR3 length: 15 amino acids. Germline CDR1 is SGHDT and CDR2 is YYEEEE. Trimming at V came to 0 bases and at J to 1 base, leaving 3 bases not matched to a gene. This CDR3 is CASSLVSSGQETQYF. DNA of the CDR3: TGTGCCAGCAGCTTGGTTTCTAGCGGCCAAGAGACCCAGTACTTC.

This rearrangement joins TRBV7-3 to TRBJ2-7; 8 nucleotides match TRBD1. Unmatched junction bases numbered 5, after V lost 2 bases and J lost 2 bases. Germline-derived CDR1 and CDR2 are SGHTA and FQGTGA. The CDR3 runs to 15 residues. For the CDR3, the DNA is TGTGCCAGCAGCTTATGGTCAGGGGGCCCCTACGAGCAGTACTTC. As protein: CASSLWSGGPYEQYF. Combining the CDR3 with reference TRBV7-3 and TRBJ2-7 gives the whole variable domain GAGVSQTPSNKVTEKGKYVELRCDPISGHTALYWYRQSLGQGPEFLIYFQGTGAADDSGLPNDRFFAVRPEGSVSTLKIQRTERGDSAVYLCASSLWSGGPYEQYFGPGTRLTVT.

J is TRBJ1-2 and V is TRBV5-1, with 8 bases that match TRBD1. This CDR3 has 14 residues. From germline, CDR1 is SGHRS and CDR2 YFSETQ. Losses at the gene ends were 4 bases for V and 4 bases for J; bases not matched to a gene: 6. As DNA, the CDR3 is TGCGCCAGCAGCGCGGGACAGGCGATCTATGGCTACACCTTC. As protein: CASSAGQAIYGYTF. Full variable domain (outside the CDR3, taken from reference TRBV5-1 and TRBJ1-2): KAGVTQTPRYLIKTRGQQVTLSCSPISGHRSVSWYQQTPGQGLQFLFEYFSETQRNKGNFPGRFSGRQFSNSRSEMNVSTLELGDSALYLCASSAGQAIYGYTFGSGTRLTVV.